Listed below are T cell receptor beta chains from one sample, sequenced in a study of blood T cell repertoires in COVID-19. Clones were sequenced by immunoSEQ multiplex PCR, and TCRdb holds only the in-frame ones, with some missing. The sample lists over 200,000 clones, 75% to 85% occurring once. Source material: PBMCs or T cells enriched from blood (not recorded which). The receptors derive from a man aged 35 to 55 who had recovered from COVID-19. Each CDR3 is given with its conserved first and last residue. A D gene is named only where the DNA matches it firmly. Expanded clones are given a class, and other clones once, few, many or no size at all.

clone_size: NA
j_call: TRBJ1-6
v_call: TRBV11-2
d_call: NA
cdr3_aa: CASSPDRYNSPLHF
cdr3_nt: TGTGCCAGCAGCCCTGACAGATATAATTCACCCCTCCACTTT

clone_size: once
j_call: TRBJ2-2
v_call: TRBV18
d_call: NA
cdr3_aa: CASSPRARGTTGELFF
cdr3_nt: TGTGCCAGCTCACCAAGGGCTAGGGGGACCACCGGGGAGCTGTTTTTT

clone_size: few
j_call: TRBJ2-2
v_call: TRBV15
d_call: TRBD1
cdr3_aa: CATSRADRRTGELFF
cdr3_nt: TGTGCCACCAGCAGAGCGGACAGGCGAACCGGGGAGCTGTTTTTT

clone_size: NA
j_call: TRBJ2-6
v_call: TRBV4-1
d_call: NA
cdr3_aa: CASSQEFSGLSGANVLTF
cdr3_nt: TGCGCCAGCAGCCAAGAATTTAGCGGTCTCTCTGGGGCCAACGTCCTGACTTTC

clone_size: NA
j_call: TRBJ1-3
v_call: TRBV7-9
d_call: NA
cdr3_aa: CASSLGGLGNTIYF
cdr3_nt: TGTGCCAGCAGCTTAGGGGGCCTAGGAAACACCATATATTTT

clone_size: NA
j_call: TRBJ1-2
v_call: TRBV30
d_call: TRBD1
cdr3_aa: CAWSSGTGGYGYTF
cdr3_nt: TGTGCCTGGAGTTCCGGTACAGGGGGCTATGGCTACACCTTC

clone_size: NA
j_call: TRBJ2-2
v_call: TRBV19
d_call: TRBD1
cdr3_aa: CASSVRQGGPGELFF
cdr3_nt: TGTGCCAGTAGTGTTAGACAGGGGGGTCCCGGGGAGCTGTTTTTT

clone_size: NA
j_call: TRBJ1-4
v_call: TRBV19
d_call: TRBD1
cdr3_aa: CASSTRQGGNEKLFF
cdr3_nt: TGTGCCAGTAGTACCCGACAGGGCGGTAATGAAAAACTGTTTTTT

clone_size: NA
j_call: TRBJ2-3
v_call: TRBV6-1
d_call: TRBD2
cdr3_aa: CASSEFPPSGVGTDTQYF
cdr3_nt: TGTGCCAGCAGTGAATTTCCCCCTAGCGGGGTGGGCACAGATACGCAGTATTTT

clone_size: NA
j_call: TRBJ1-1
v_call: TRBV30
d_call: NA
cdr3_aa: CISMNTEAFF
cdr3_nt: TGTATCAGTATGAACACTGAAGCTTTCTTT

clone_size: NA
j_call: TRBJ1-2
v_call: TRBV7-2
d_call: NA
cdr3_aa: CASSTGAYGYTF
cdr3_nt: TGTGCCAGCAGTACAGGTGCCTATGGCTACACCTTC

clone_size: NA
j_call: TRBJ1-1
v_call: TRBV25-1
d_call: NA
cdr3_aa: CASSSSGGVPGAEAFF
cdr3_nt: TGTGCCAGCAGTAGTAGCGGGGGGGTCCCTGGCGCTGAAGCTTTCTTT

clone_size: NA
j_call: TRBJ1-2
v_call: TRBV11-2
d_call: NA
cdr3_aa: CASSEDRGRVYGYTF
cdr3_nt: TGTGCCAGCAGCGAAGACCGGGGTCGGGTCTATGGCTACACCTTC

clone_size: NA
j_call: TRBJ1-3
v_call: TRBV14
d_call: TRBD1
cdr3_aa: CASSARTGPGNTIYF
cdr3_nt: TGTGCCAGCAGCGCGCGGACAGGGCCTGGAAACACCATATATTTT

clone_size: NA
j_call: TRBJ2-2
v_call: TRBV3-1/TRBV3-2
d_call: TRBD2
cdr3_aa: CASSQDGQTRTRWELFF
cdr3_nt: TGTGCCAGCAGCCAAGATGGGCAAACTCGGACTAGATGGGAGCTGTTTTTT

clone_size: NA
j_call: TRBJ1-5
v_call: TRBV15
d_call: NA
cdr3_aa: CATSRGSGGRQPQHF
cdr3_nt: TGTGCCACCAGCAGAGGTAGCGGGGGACGGCAGCCCCAGCATTTT

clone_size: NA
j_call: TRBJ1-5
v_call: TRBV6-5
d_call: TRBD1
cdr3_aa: CASIVMQGDSQPQHF
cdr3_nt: TGTGCCAGCATAGTAATGCAGGGGGATAGTCAGCCCCAGCATTTT

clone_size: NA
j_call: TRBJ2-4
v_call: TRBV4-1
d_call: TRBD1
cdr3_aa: CASSQGDRITGKNIQYF
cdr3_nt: TGCGCCAGCAGCCAAGGGGACAGGATTACTGGGAAAAACATTCAGTACTTC

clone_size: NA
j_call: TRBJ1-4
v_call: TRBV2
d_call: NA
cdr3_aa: CASSEIAATNEKLFF
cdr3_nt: TGTGCCAGCAGTGAAATCGCGGCAACTAATGAAAAACTGTTTTTT

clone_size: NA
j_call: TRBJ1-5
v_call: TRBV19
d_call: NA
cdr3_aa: CASSIGQSNQPQHF
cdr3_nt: TGTGCCAGTAGTATAGGGCAAAGCAATCAGCCCCAGCATTTT

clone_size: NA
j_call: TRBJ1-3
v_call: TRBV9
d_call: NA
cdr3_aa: CASSVGPFSGNTIYF
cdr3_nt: TGTGCCAGCAGCGTAGGGCCTTTCTCTGGAAACACCATATATTTT

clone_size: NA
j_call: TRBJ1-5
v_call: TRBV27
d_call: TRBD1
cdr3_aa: CASSLAGQRGKPQHF
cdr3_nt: TGTGCCAGCAGTTTAGCGGGACAGAGGGGGAAGCCCCAGCATTTT

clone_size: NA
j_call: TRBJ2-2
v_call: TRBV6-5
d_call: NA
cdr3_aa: CASSYSTSSNTGELFF
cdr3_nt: TGTGCCAGCAGTTACTCGACATCCTCGAACACCGGGGAGCTGTTTTTT

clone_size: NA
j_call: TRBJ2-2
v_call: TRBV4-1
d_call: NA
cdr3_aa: CASSQARAGELFF
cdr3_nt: TGCGCCAGCAGCCAAGCAAGAGCCGGGGAGCTGTTTTTT

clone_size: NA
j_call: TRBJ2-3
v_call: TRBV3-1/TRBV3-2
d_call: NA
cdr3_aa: CASSRSGDTQYF
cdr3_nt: TGTGCCAGCAGCCGTTCGGGAGATACGCAGTATTTT

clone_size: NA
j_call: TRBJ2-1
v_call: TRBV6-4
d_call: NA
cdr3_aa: CASSGDIGTYNEQFF
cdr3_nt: TGTGCCAGCAGTGGGGACATCGGCACCTACAATGAGCAGTTCTTC

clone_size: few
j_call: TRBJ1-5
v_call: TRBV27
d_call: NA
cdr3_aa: CASSFLSPKTSTQHF
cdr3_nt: TGTGCCAGCAGTTTTCTTAGCCCCAAAACCTCCACCCAGCATTTT

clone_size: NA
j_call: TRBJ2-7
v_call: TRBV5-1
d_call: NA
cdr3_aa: CASSVGGSYYEQYF
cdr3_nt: TGCGCCAGCAGCGTGGGTGGGAGTTACTACGAGCAGTACTTC

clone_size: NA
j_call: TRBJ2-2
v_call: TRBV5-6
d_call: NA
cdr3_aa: CASSYGLGTGELFF
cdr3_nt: TGTGCCAGCAGTTACGGACTGGGCACCGGGGAGCTGTTTTTT

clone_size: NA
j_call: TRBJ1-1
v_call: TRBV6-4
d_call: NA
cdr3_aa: CASRPRGWNTEAFF
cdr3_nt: TGTGCCAGCAGGCCTCGAGGGTGGAACACTGAAGCTTTCTTT

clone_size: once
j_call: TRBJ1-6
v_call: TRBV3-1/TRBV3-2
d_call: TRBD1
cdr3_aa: CASSTGGPNSPLHF
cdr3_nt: TGTGCCAGCAGCACAGGGGGCCCGAATTCACCCCTCCACTTT

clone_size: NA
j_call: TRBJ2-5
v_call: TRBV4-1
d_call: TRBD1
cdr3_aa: CASSQDPGGLETQYF
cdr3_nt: TGCGCCAGCAGCCAAGATCCAGGGGGATTGGAGACCCAGTACTTC